One and the same sample provided the 15 T cell receptor beta chains below, sequenced in a study of blood T cells in healthy people across ages. A second PCR, run for about 6 to 11 cycles, used a sample-barcoded 5' primer plus a J-beta primer mix. MiXCR, applied by TCRdb to the 5' RACE reads, yields one record per CDR3 protein. This sample has around 870,000 distinct CDR3 sequences, with 29% found just once. Specimen: blood. These TCRs come from a woman older than 75 in good health.

The chain has TRBV5-1 and TRBJ2-2, with D possibly matching TRBD1 (5 bases). Germline V gene lookup returns CDR1 SGHRS and CDR2 YFSETQ. This CDR3 spans 13 amino acids. V was trimmed by 5 bases and J by 6 bases, leaving 11 bases between them. The CDR3 protein is CASRNQGSGELFF. The DNA for the CDR3 is TGCGCCAGCAGAAATCAGGGTTCCGGGGAGCTGTTTTTT.

About this clonotype itself: A single base separates this from a much larger clone, so it may be a read error. This chain connects TRBV11-2 to TRBJ1-1; 8 bases are a match to TRBD1. The CDR3 sequence is 13 residues long. Germline CDR1 SGHAT, CDR2 FQNNGV. CDR3 DNA: TGTGCCGGCAGACAGGGGCTGAACACTGAAGCTTTCTTT. Translating gives CAGRQGLNTEAFF.

The chain recombines TRBV7-9 with TRBJ1-2, with 9 nucleotides matching TRBD1. Trimming took 5 bases from V and 8 from J; bases not matched to a gene: 6. Germline CDR1 SEHNR, CDR2 FQNEAQ (reference sequence). This CDR3 has 13 residues. The CDR3 protein is CASSITGGDGYTF. DNA for the CDR3: TGTGCCAGCAGCATAACAGGGGGCGACGGCTACACCTTC.

With respect to this clonotype: It may be a read error: a sequence one base away is much more abundant. The CDR3 coding sequence is TGTGCCAGCAGCTTGGGAGGTGGGAGCGACAATTCACCCCTCCACTTT. Amino acids: CASSLGGGSDNSPLHF. V and J are TRBV5-5 and TRBJ1-6; D call uncertain. The CDR3 loop spans 16 amino acids. Germline V lookup: CDR1 SGHKS, CDR2 YYEKEE (reference sequence). Trimming stripped 0 bases from V and 7 bases from J, with 14 bases between.

The chain combines TRBV6-6 with TRBJ1-5; D is unclear. From germline, CDR1 is MNHNY and CDR2 SVGAGI (reference sequence). V shed 6 bases and J shed 7 bases, with 13 bases lying between them. The CDR3 has 13 amino acids. CDR3 bases: TGTGCCAGCAGCTCTGGTAGCGAGCAGCCCCAGCATTTT. Protein sequence: CASSSGSEQPQHF.

About this clonotype: This may arise from a read error, as a much more abundant clone is one base away. The V gene is TRBV2, the J gene TRBJ2-7, with TRBD2 as a possible D gene (6 bases). The ends were cut back, 6 bases at V and 3 bases at J, with 18 bases in the middle. The CDR3 has 15 amino acids. Per germline, CDR1 SNHLY and CDR2 FYNNEI. This CDR3 is CASSSRGLAHYEQYF. The CDR3 DNA sequence: TGTGCCAGCAGCTCGCGAGGGCTAGCGCACTACGAGCAGTACTTC.

This clonotype was picked up one time. Since a much larger clone is just one base distant, this may be a read error. The CDR3 here is CASSRSGTGGCNEQFF. As DNA, the CDR3 is TGTGCCAGCAGTCGTAGTGGGACGGGGGGGTGCAATGAGCAGTTCTTC. This rearrangement joins TRBV6-2 or TRBV6-3 to TRBJ2-1, with 8 bases identical to TRBD2. This CDR3 region has 16 residues. Germline V gene data show CDR1 as MNHEY and CDR2 as SVGEGT. J was trimmed by 6 bases and V by 5 bases; bases with no gene match: 12.

This clonotype was found a few times. The chain has TRBV5-1 and TRBJ1-1, with 9 bases that match TRBD1. Germline-derived CDR1 and CDR2 are SGHRS and YFSETQ. Germline trimming cut 4 bases from V and 1 base from J; bases unmatched to any gene: 5. The CDR3 covers 15 residues. The CDR3 here is CASSTTGGRNTEAFF. The CDR3 nucleotides read TGCGCCAGCAGCACCACAGGGGGCAGGAACACTGAAGCTTTCTTT.

This chain connects TRBV14 to TRBJ1-2, with a tentative D call TRBD1 (6 bases). Trimming cost V 0 bases and J 0 bases, with 8 bases left between them. The germline V gene has CDR1 SGHDN and CDR2 FVKESK. There are 15 residues in the CDR3. The CDR3 sequence: CASSQDGGSNYGYTF. CDR3 coding DNA: TGTGCCAGCAGCCAAGATGGGGGCTCTAACTATGGCTACACCTTC.

This clonotype was counted at least ten times. The V gene is TRBV20-1, the J gene TRBJ1-6; possibly TRBD1 for D (6 bases). V was clipped by 3 bases and J by 9 bases, with 15 bases between them. The CDR3 totals 14 residues. In germline, CDR1 is DFQATT, CDR2 SNEGSKA (reference sequence). DNA of the CDR3: TGCAGTGCTAGGGATGGGACAAGCGGTTCACCCCTCCACTTT. Translating gives CSARDGTSGSPLHF.

This clonotype was seen more than once but under ten times. A read error is possible here, since a much larger clone lies one base away. The gene calls are TRBV12-3 or TRBV12-4 and TRBJ1-6; maybe TRBD1 (5 bases). The CDR3 contains 16 residues. The CDR3 is CASSEKGSTYNSPPHF. The CDR3 DNA reads as TGTGCCAGCAGTGAAAAGGGGTCCACCTATAATTCACCCCCCCACTTT.

This clonotype showed up many times. The V call is TRBV28, the J call TRBJ2-7; 8 positions agree with TRBD1. CDR1 MDHEN and CDR2 SYDVKM come from the germline V gene. The V segment lost 3 bases and the J segment 4 bases; nucleotides outside the gene matches: 5. There are 14 residues in the CDR3. This CDR3 is CASSFPRGPYEQYF. The CDR3 DNA is TGTGCCAGCAGTTTTCCCAGGGGGCCTTACGAGCAGTACTTC.

The CDR3 loop reads CAAGSLNTGELFF. The CDR3 nucleotides are TGTGCCGCCGGGAGCTTGAACACCGGGGAGCTGTTTTTT. The chain employs TRBV7-2 and TRBJ2-2, with a possible D match to TRBD2 (6 bases). Per the germline V gene, CDR1 is SGHTA and CDR2 is FQGNSA. V lost 11 bases to trimming and J lost 1 base, with 11 bases between them. The CDR3 runs to 13 residues.

For this clonotype: A much more abundant neighbour one base away suggests this may be a read error. This chain joins TRBV10-2 and TRBJ2-5; D unclear. With the DNA end fitting TRBJ2-1 better, the J assignment may be wrong. CDR1 is WSHSY, CDR2 SAAADI, per germline. The CDR3 extends over 15 amino acids. CDR3 coding DNA: TGCGCCAGCAGTGACTCAACGCCAGGTCAAGAGACCCAGTTCTTC. Its protein product is CASSDSTPGQETQFF.

This clonotype was detected a few times. This rearrangement joins TRBV11-2 to TRBJ2-7, with 12 bases aligning to TRBD1. V lost 6 bases, J lost 10 bases, and 10 bases stayed unmatched. The germline CDR1 and CDR2 sequences are SGHAT and FQNNGV. The CDR3 length is 14 residues. CDR3 nucleotide sequence: TGTGCCAGCAGTTCTGGAGGGACAGGGGGCAAACAGTACTTC. Encoded protein: CASSSGGTGGKQYF.